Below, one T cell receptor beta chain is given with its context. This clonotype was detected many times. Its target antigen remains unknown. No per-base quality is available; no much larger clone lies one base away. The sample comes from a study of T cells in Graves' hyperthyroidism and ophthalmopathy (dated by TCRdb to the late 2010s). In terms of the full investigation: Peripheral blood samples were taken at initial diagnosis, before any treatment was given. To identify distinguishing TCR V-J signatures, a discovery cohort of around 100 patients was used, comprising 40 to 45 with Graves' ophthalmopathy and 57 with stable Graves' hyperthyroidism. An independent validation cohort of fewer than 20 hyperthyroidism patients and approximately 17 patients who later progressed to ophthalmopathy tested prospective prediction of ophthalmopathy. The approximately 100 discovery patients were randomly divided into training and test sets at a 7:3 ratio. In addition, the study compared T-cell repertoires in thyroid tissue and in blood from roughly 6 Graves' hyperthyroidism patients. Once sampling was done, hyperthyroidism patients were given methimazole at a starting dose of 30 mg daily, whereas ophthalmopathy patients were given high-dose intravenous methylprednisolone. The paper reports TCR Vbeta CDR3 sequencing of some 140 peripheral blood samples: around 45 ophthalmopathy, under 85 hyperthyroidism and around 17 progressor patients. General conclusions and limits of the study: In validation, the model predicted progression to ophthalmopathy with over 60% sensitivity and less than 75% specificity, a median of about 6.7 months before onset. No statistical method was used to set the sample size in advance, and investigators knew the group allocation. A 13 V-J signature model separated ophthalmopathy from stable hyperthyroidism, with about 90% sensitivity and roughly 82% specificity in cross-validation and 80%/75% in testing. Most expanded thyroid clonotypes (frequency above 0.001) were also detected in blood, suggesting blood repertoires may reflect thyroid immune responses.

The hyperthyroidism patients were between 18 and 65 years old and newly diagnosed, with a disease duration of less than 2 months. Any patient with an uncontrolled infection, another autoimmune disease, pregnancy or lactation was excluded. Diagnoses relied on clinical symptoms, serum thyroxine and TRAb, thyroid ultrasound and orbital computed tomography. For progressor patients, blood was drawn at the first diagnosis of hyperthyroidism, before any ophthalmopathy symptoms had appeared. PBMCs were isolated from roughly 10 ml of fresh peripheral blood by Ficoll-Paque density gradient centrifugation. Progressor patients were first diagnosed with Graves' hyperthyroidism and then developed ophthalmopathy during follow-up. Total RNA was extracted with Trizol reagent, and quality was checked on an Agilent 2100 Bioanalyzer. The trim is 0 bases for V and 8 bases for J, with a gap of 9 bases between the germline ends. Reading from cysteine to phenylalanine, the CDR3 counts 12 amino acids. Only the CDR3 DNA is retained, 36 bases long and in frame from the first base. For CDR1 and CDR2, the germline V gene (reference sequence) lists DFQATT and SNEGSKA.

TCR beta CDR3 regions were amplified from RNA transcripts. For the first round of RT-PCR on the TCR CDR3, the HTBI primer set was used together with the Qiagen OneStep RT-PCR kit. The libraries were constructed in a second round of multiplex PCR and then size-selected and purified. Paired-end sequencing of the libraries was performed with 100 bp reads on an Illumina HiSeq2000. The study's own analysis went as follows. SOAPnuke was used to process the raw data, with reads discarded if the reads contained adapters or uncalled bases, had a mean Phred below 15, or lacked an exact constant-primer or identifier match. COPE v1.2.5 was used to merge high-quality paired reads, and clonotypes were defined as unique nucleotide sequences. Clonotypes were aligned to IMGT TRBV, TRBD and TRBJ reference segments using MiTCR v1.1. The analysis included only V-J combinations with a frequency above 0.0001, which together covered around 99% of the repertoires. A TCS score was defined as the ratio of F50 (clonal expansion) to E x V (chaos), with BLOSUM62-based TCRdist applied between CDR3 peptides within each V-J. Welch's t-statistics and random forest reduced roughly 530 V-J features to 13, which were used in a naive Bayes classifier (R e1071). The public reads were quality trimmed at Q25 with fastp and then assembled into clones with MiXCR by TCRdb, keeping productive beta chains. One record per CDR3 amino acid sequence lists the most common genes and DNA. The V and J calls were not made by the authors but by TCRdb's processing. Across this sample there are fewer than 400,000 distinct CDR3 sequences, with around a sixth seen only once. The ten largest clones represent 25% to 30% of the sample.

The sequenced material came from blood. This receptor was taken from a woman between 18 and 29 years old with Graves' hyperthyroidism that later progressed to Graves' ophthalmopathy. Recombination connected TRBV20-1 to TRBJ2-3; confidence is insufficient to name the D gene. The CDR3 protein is CSARDFGVTQYF. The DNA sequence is TGCAGTGCTAGAGATTTCGGAGTTACGCAGTATTTT.